What follows are 11 T cell receptor beta chains derived from one specimen sequenced in a study of cytomegalovirus exposure and HLA in healthy donors. Both 60 Vbeta primers and 13 Jbeta primers went into the PCR. The method was immunoSEQ multiplex PCR; TCRdb's version includes in-frame clones alone and lacks a portion of them. The sample has 100,000 to 150,000 clones, 80% seen once. The specimen sequenced was PBMCs. These receptors all come from a woman aged 40 to 50 in good health and CMV-seronegative.

The chain recombines TRBV19 with TRBJ2-2; 7 bases line up with TRBD1. After removal of 4 bases from V and 5 bases from J, the junction contained 13 bases not matched to a gene. The germline V gene encodes CDR1 LNHDA and CDR2 SQIVND (reference sequence). The CDR3 consists of 17 residues. The CDR3 DNA sequence: TGTGCCAGTAGTAGGAGACCCGGGACAGCACTTACCGGGGAGCTGTTTTTT. The encoded protein is CASSRRPGTALTGELFF.

The chain couples TRBV15 to TRBJ2-7; D possibly corresponds to TRBD2 (6 bases). This CDR3 contains 17 residues. Trimming removed 0 bases from V and 1 base from J, with 16 bases in between. Per germline, CDR1 LNHNV and CDR2 YYDKDF (reference sequence). CDR3 amino acids: CATSRDKRAAKSYEQYF. The CDR3 nucleotides are TGTGCCACCAGCAGAGATAAGCGGGCAGCCAAATCCTACGAGCAGTACTTC.

This chain links TRBV5-5 with TRBJ2-3; D remains unclear. The CDR3 sequence is 14 residues long. V gave up 0 bases and J gave up 6 bases, with 11 bases separating them. Germline V gives CDR1 SGHKS, CDR2 YYEKEE (reference sequence). CDR3 in DNA: TGTGCCAGCAGCTTGGGTCTCGAGGAGGATACGCAGTATTTT. It yields the protein CASSLGLEEDTQYF.

V gene TRBV14 combines with J gene TRBJ1-4; D unclear. This CDR3 is built from 14 residues. With 6 bases removed from V and 5 bases from J, the gap between germline ends came to 13 bases. Germline-derived CDR1 and CDR2 are SGHDN and FVKESK. Written as DNA, the CDR3 is TGTGCCAGCAGTCGGGGAGAGACAAATGAAAAACTGTTTTTT. Its protein product is CASSRGETNEKLFF.

To note about this clone: One end of the junction fails to match germline, which may point to a read error. V and J are TRBV7-7 and TRBJ2-7; D possibly corresponds to TRBD2 (5 bases). In germline, CDR1 is SSHAT, CDR2 FNYEAQ (reference sequence). This CDR3 spans 13 amino acids. The chain's CDR3 is CASSSGSGNIQYF. CDR3 in DNA: TGTGCTAGCAGCTCCGGGTCCGGGAATATTCAGTACTTC.

The chain uses TRBV27 and TRBJ2-3; 9 bases match TRBD1. J gave up 4 bases and V 5 bases, and 4 bases lay outside the gene matches. The V gene's germline CDR1 is MNHEY and CDR2 SMNVEV (reference sequence). The CDR3 is made up of 14 amino acids. The CDR3 DNA is TGTGCCAGCAGTGGGGACAGGGACCCAGATACGCAGTATTTT. This sequence encodes CASSGDRDPDTQYF.

This chain links TRBV6-6 with TRBJ2-5; tentatively, D is TRBD1 (7 bases). This CDR3 has 15 residues. V lost 6 bases to trimming and J lost 5 bases, with 19 bases between them. Germline loops: CDR1 MNHNY, CDR2 SVGAGI (reference sequence). CDR3 nucleotide sequence: TGTGCCAGCAGGGAGCAGGGGGGTTGGGGGGAGACCCAGTACTTC. This translates into CASREQGGWGETQYF.

The chain carries TRBV5-1 and TRBJ2-4; TRBD1 agrees at 9 bases. This CDR3 comprises 18 residues. CDR1 and CDR2 from the germline V gene are SGHRS and YFSETQ. V lost 7 bases, J lost 9 bases, and 23 bases stayed unmatched. The CDR3 loop reads CASLPGQGWEVADGIQYF. CDR3 bases: TGCGCCAGCCTACCGGGACAGGGTTGGGAGGTGGCCGATGGCATTCAGTACTTC.

V usage is TRBV15 and J usage is TRBJ1-1; 8 bases are a match to TRBD1. Germline V CDR1 and CDR2: LNHNV, YYDKDF (reference sequence). After removal of 0 bases from V and 11 bases from J, the junction contained 14 bases not matched to a gene. The CDR3 consists of 16 residues. The CDR3 DNA is TGTGCCACCAGCAGAGATTTGGACAGGGAGGGTCGAAAGGCTTTCTTT. Translation: CATSRDLDREGRKAFF. Variable domain in full (rest from reference TRBV15 and TRBJ1-1): DAMVIQNPRYQVTQFGKPVTLSCSQTLNHNVMYWYQQKSSQAPKLLFHYYDKDFNNEADTPDNFQSRRPNTSFCFLDIRSPGLGDTAMYLCATSRDLDREGRKAFFGQGTRLTVV.

The rearrangement joins TRBV10-3 to TRBJ1-1, with D possibly being TRBD1 (6 bases). Germline V gene data show CDR1 as ENHRY and CDR2 as SYGVKD. V was clipped by 6 bases and J by 3 bases, with 17 bases between them. The CDR3 is made up of 15 amino acids. Here the CDR3 reads CAISATGTADTEAFF. The CDR3 DNA follows: TGTGCCATCAGCGCTACAGGGACGGCGGACACTGAAGCTTTCTTT.

The chain carries TRBV7-2 and TRBJ2-2; 13 positions agree with TRBD2. Per the germline V gene, CDR1 is SGHTA and CDR2 is FQGNSA. The CDR3 is 16 amino acids. J lost 7 bases, V lost 5 bases, and 7 bases had no gene match. CDR3 in DNA: TGTGCCAGCAGCCAAACTAGCGGGGGGGGTTACGGGGAGCTGTTTTTT. Residues: CASSQTSGGGYGELFF. Supplemented by reference TRBV7-2 and TRBJ2-2, the full variable domain reads GAGVSQSPSNKVTEKGKDVELRCDPISGHTALYWYRQSLGQGLEFLIYFQGNSAPDKSGLPSDRFSAERTGGSVSTLTIQRTQQEDSAVYLCASSQTSGGGYGELFFGEGSRLTVL.